The clone carrying this TCR beta chain was counted ten times or more. Each donor (without exception) was a healthy Caucasian. The sample belongs to a study of identical twins. TCRdb reprocessed the 5' RACE reads via MiXCR and lists one record per CDR3 protein. The profile shows around 670,000 distinct CDR3 sequences, 5.5% to 6.5% of them singletons. From germline, CDR1 is DFQATT and CDR2 SNEGSKA (reference sequence). V lost 0 bases, J lost 4 bases, and 10 bases stayed unmatched. This CDR3 region has 16 residues. This rearrangement joins TRBV20-1 to TRBJ2-3; 7 bases are shared with TRBD2. The sample comprised naive T cells sorted from blood. The sequence came from a man younger than 30 in good health. CDR3 amino acids: CSAREFVVGRPDTQYF. In DNA, the CDR3 is TGCAGTGCTAGAGAATTCGTAGTCGGGAGGCCAGATACGCAGTATTTT.